This T cell receptor (beta chain) derives from a study of cytomegalovirus exposure and HLA in healthy donors. Study-wide points: Published work reported that the classifier diagnosed cytomegalovirus status with high specificity and sensitivity.

Turning to this clone: No antigen is known for it.

The CDR3 is 16 amino acids. Germline V gene data show CDR1 as MNHEY and CDR2 as SMNVEV (reference sequence). V was clipped by 6 bases and J by 2 bases; unmatched bases: 10. The PCR employed 60 Vbeta primers together with 13 Jbeta primers. Sequencing was performed with immunoSEQ multiplex PCR; in TCRdb, only in-frame clones are kept and a portion is missing. The sample lists over 100,000 clones; approximately 80% were seen once. The sequencing input was PBMCs. This clonotype was sampled from a woman in her twenties or thirties in good health and CMV-seronegative. The gene calls are TRBV27 and TRBJ2-1; 7 nucleotides line up with TRBD2. DNA for the CDR3: TGTGCCAGCAGACAAAGAGGGGCGGGAGCCTACAATGAGCAGTTCTTC. Encoded protein: CASRQRGAGAYNEQFF.